A selection of T cell receptor beta chains follows, all from one sample in a study of identical twins. TCRdb redid the calling of the 5' RACE reads with MiXCR, one entry per CDR3 protein. The data hold 1.5 million to 2 million distinct CDR3 sequences, with about 31% observed a single time. The sequenced material came from cord blood. Receptors were obtained from a newborn girl in good health. The conserved cysteine and the conserved F or W are not part of the CDR3 here.

J gene | V gene | CDR3 protein
TRBJ1-2 | TRBV12-3/TRBV12-4 | ASSLGDRRGYT
- | TRBV4-1 | ASSQGALAGRRGNIQY
TRBJ2-2 | TRBV6-5 | ASSYSTGFWAGELF
- | TRBV6-1 | AYDRGTHYNEQY
TRBJ1-1 | TRBV19 | ASSQDRGAEAF
TRBJ2-7 | TRBV7-9 | ASSLAQGPISYEQY
TRBJ1-2 | TRBV7-9 | ASGVNREGYGYT
TRBJ2-1 | TRBV4-2 | ASSQGKIAGGPGEQF
TRBJ1-6 | TRBV9 | ASSVGEGSPLH
TRBJ2-3 | TRBV3-1 | ASSQDGTSSTDTQY
TRBJ1-6 | TRBV24-1 | ATSGREGSPLH
TRBJ2-1 | TRBV13 | ASSSNRGRYNEQF
TRBJ2-7 | TRBV5-1 | ASSLRVGSGDSSYEQY
TRBJ1-5 | TRBV18 | ASSPLDSQPQH
TRBJ2-4 | TRBV3-1 | ASSRPSVGIQY
TRBJ1-1 | TRBV2 | ASRQGRNTEAF
TRBJ1-2 | TRBV10-3 | AISEVGIGDGYT
TRBJ1-2 | TRBV3-1 | ASSSRLGTYGYT
TRBJ1-1 | TRBV29-1 | SVCGARCGTGNTEAF
TRBJ2-3 | TRBV28 | ASSLWAPRLAGVTDTQY
TRBJ2-1 | TRBV2 | ASSETRYNGQF
TRBJ2-7 | TRBV20-1 | SANRDLSYEQY
TRBJ1-6 | TRBV20-1 | SASERQLNSPLH
TRBJ1-1 | TRBV19 | ASRDTGTTEAF
TRBJ1-1 | TRBV19 | TSSTGGMNTEAF
TRBJ1-2 | TRBV29-1 | SVRANYGYT
TRBJ1-6 | TRBV5-1 | ASSAVGTVNSPLH
TRBJ2-2 | TRBV12-3/TRBV12-4 | ASTLDRGTGELF
- | TRBV20-1 | SARRDLAYEQY
TRBJ1-1 | TRBV6-4 | ASSDHGPKRQAF
TRBJ2-3 | TRBV20-1 | SASSLAGGTDTQY
TRBJ1-5 | TRBV20-1 | SALRIDRDNQPQH
TRBJ2-1 | TRBV20-1 | SATRLSYNEQF
TRBJ1-2 | TRBV12-3/TRBV12-4 | ASSPAGTGANLYGYT
TRBJ2-3 | TRBV6-5 | ASTDLGRSRTNTQY